The next 18 T cell receptor beta chains were all read from a single sample in a study of blood T cell repertoires in COVID-19. Method: immunoSEQ multiplex PCR; TCRdb's copy keeps in-frame clones and lacks some. The profile covers under 150,000 clones, with over 75% appearing a single time and 1.5% to 1.7% taken by the ten largest. Sequenced input: peripheral blood. Receptor source: a man between 50 and 59 years old with acute or convalescent COVID-19.

The chain links TRBV18 to TRBJ2-7; 7 bases fit TRBD1. CDR1 and CDR2 (germline): KGHSH, LQKENI. J was trimmed by 2 bases and V by 3 bases; bases with no gene match: 10. The CDR3 is 16 residues long. CDR3 protein: CASSPSGTAQPYEQYF. CDR3 bases: TGTGCCAGCTCACCTTCAGGGACAGCACAACCCTACGAGCAGTACTTC.

This chain joins TRBV5-4 and TRBJ2-3; perhaps TRBD2 as D (7 bases). Looked up from germline, CDR1 is SGHNT and CDR2 is YYREEE (reference sequence). This CDR3 region has 16 residues. V dropped 5 bases and J dropped 4 bases, with 20 bases sitting between them. The chain's CDR3 is CASRDLEGGVPDTQYF. For the CDR3, the DNA is TGTGCCAGCAGGGACCTCGAGGGGGGGGTCCCAGATACGCAGTATTTT.

The chain has TRBV6-1 and TRBJ1-6; weak D call: TRBD1 (6 bases). The CDR3 sequence is 13 residues long. CDR1 and CDR2 (germline): MNHNS, SASEGT. The V end lost 0 bases, the J end lost 14 bases, and 11 bases lay between the germline ends. CDR3 sequence: CASSEAEGGTLHF. The CDR3 nucleotides read TGTGCCAGCAGTGAAGCGGAGGGGGGGACCCTCCACTTT.

The rearrangement joins TRBV2 to TRBJ1-5, with D possibly being TRBD1 (6 bases). The germline V gene encodes CDR1 SNHLY and CDR2 FYNNEI. This CDR3 is built from 15 residues. The ends were cut back, 6 bases at V and 7 bases at J, with 19 bases in the middle. The CDR3 DNA is TGTGCCAGCAGATCCACAGGGCTTTCCGACCAGCCCCAGCATTTT. Its translation: CASRSTGLSDQPQHF.

The chain employs TRBV5-1 and TRBJ2-7; TRBD2 matches at 7 bases. This CDR3 has 13 residues. V lost 0 bases to trimming and J lost 5 bases; unmatched junction nucleotides: 2. The germline gives CDR1 SGHRS, CDR2 YFSETQ. DNA for the CDR3: TGCGCCAGCAGCTTGGGCGGGGGTGACGAGCAGTACTTC. This gives the protein CASSLGGGDEQYF.

V is TRBV10-3 and J is TRBJ1-2; 8 nucleotides agree with TRBD1. The length of the CDR3 is 14 residues. The V gene end was trimmed by 5 bases and the J gene end by 3 bases; junction bases not matched to a gene: 5. CDR1 ENHRY and CDR2 SYGVKD come from the germline V gene. CDR3 sequence reads: CAISRQGSDYGYTF. CDR3 in DNA: TGTGCCATCAGTAGACAGGGGTCGGACTATGGCTACACCTTC.

The gene calls are TRBV24-1 and TRBJ2-7; D uncertain. Germline CDR1 reads KGHDR; CDR2 reads SFDVKD. The length of the CDR3 is 14 residues. Trimming shortened V by 2 bases and J by 2 bases, and 9 bases separated the two germline ends. The CDR3 nucleotides read TGTGCCACCAGTGATTGGCAGAACCCCTACGAGCAGTACTTC. It is translated as CATSDWQNPYEQYF.

This clone was seen just once. V and J are TRBV2 and TRBJ1-5, with 8 bases matching TRBD1. Germline V gene lookup returns CDR1 SNHLY and CDR2 FYNNEI. The CDR3 runs to 15 residues. The V segment lost 2 bases and the J segment 11 bases; nucleotides outside the gene matches: 11. CDR3 residues: CASSETRQGQGTQHF. CDR3 in DNA: TGTGCCAGCAGTGAAACGAGACAGGGGCAAGGGACCCAGCATTTT.

This sequence joins TRBV24-1 and TRBJ1-2; TRBD1 agrees at 7 bases. Germline CDR1 is KGHDR and CDR2 is SFDVKD. J lost 1 base, V lost 4 bases, and 11 bases had no gene match. This CDR3 is 17 amino acids long. CDR3 coding DNA: TGTGCCACCAGTGACGGGACAGATGCCATCCATAACTATGGCTACACCTTC. Translating gives CATSDGTDAIHNYGYTF.

The chain joins TRBV30 to TRBJ1-2, with D possibly being TRBD1 (5 bases). V dropped 0 bases and J dropped 3 bases, with 5 bases sitting between them. Germline lookup yields CDR1 GTSNPN and CDR2 SVGIG (reference sequence). CDR3 length: 12 residues. In nucleotides, the CDR3 is TGTGCCTGGAGTGTGACAGACTATGGCTACACCTTC. It translates to CAWSVTDYGYTF.

The J gene is TRBJ1-3, the V gene TRBV18, with D unclear. This CDR3 spans 17 amino acids. The germline V and J ends were trimmed by 4 bases and 0 bases, with 16 bases remaining between them. CDR1 is KGHSH, CDR2 LQKENI, per germline. The CDR3 region is CASSQFVSESSGNTIYF. Written as DNA, the CDR3 is TGTGCCAGCTCACAGTTTGTTTCTGAGAGCTCTGGAAACACCATATATTTT.

This clone appeared once. One end of the junction varies from germline; a read error may be responsible. This chain uses TRBV12-3 or TRBV12-4 with TRBJ1-3; 8 bases are shared with TRBD1. The CDR3 covers 10 residues. CDR3 loop: CASSYLGQDF. CDR3 sequence (DNA): TGTGCCAGCAGTTACCTGGGACAGGATTTT.

The chain has TRBV7-2 and TRBJ1-1; a weak D match, TRBD1 (5 bases). V was trimmed by 5 bases and J by 6 bases, leaving 16 bases between them. CDR1 is SGHTA and CDR2 is FQGNSA in the germline V gene. The CDR3 is made up of 14 amino acids. The DNA for the CDR3 is TGTGCCAGCAGCCCCCAGGGAGGGAGGTCTGAAGCTTTCTTT. Its translation is CASSPQGGRSEAFF.

This chain links TRBV5-1 with TRBJ1-2, with 7 bases that match TRBD1. This CDR3 is 15 amino acids long. The V segment lost 4 bases and the J segment 6 bases; nucleotides outside the gene matches: 12. Germline V gene data show CDR1 as SGHRS and CDR2 as YFSETQ. CDR3 nucleotide sequence: TGCGCCAGCAGCCCAGGGACAGAAGGCGCAAATGGCTACACCTTC. It encodes CASSPGTEGANGYTF.

The V gene is TRBV11-2, the J gene TRBJ1-1; D is ambiguous. The germline CDR1 and CDR2 sequences are SGHAT and FQNNGV. V was pared by 3 bases and J by 5 bases, with 16 bases between. The CDR3 totals 15 residues. The CDR3: CASSLAGFGRTEAFF. DNA of the CDR3: TGTGCCAGCAGCTTGGCGGGTTTCGGGAGAACTGAAGCTTTCTTT.

CDR3: CASSEQANYGYTF. The CDR3, as DNA: TGTGCCAGCAGTGAACAGGCGAACTATGGCTACACCTTC. V is TRBV2 and J is TRBJ1-2, with D unresolved. CDR3 size: 13 residues. The germline gives CDR1 SNHLY, CDR2 FYNNEI. V lost 2 bases, J lost 2 bases, and 6 bases lay in between.

The rearrangement joins TRBV25-1 to TRBJ1-1; possible D gene TRBD1, 6 bases. This CDR3 is built from 14 residues. Germline CDR1 and CDR2: MGHDK and SYGVNS. Deletions cut 6 bases from V and 4 bases from J, with 15 bases between. CDR3 DNA: TGTGCCAGCAGGCCACAGGGTGCCGTCACTGAAGCTTTCTTT. This gives the protein CASRPQGAVTEAFF.

V is TRBV21-1 and J is TRBJ1-2; TRBD1 reflects the table's D call only, with no check against the DNA. TRBV21-1 is marked as a pseudogene. This CDR3 spans 14 amino acids. The CDR3 sequence is CASHKGGTDYGYTF. CDR3 nucleotide sequence: TGTGCCAGCCACAAAGGTGGGACAGACTATGGCTACACCTTC.